The T cell receptor (beta chain) under discussion was sequenced for a study of T cell changes during pregnancy in multiple sclerosis. V was pared by 2 bases and J by 3 bases, with 10 bases between. Germline values: CDR1 MNHEY, CDR2 SMNVEV (reference sequence). This CDR3 spans 14 amino acids. TCRdb's table, derived via immunoSEQ multiplex PCR, lists solely in-frame clones and lacks some. Seen here are 35,000 to 50,000 clones, about nine tenths observed once, and the top ten hold 1.4%. This sequence originates from a female donor with multiple sclerosis, enrolled in a pregnancy study. The sample comprised PBMCs (not recorded whether the cells were cultured). V usage is TRBV27 and J usage is TRBJ1-1, with D maybe TRBD1 (5 bases). CDR3 sequence: CASSLRWDYTEAFF. In DNA, the CDR3 is TGTGCCAGCAGTTTACGCTGGGACTACACTGAAGCTTTCTTT.